This TCR beta chain was found in a study of early T cells in non-severe SARS-CoV-2 infection. Study results and limitations: VDJdb matching skewed toward anti-spike CD8 responses, missing private and CD4 specificities.

This clonotype has ten or more counts. Its antigen is unidentified. Attachment of unique molecular identifiers to individual cDNA molecules was performed. Each CDR3 protein is one row after TCRdb ran MiXCR on the 5' RACE reads. The sample carries some 57,000 distinct CDR3 sequences, over 7% recorded once. The specimen sequenced was whole blood. The sequence derives from an adult who was a healthcare worker with PCR-confirmed SARS-CoV-2 infection or an uninfected control (not recorded which).

The CDR3 protein is CASSLRGANTGELFF. CDR3 sequence (DNA): TGTGCCAGCAGTTTACGGGGGGCGAACACCGGGGAGCTGTTTTTT. The chain uses TRBV12-3 or TRBV12-4 and TRBJ2-2, with 7 bases matching TRBD2. V shed 2 bases and J 0 bases; nucleotides not matched to a gene: 0. This CDR3 contains 15 residues.